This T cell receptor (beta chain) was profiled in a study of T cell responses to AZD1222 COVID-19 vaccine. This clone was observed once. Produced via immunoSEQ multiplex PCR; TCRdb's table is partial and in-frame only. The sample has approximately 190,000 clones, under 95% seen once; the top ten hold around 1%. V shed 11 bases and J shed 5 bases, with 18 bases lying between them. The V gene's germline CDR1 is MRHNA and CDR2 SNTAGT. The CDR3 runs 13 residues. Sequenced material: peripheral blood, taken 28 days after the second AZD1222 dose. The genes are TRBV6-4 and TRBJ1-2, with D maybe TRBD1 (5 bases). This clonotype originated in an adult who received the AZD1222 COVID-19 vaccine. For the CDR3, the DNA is TGTGCCGGCCTTCGGGGGGGTGAATATGGCTACACCTTC. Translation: CAGLRGGEYGYTF.